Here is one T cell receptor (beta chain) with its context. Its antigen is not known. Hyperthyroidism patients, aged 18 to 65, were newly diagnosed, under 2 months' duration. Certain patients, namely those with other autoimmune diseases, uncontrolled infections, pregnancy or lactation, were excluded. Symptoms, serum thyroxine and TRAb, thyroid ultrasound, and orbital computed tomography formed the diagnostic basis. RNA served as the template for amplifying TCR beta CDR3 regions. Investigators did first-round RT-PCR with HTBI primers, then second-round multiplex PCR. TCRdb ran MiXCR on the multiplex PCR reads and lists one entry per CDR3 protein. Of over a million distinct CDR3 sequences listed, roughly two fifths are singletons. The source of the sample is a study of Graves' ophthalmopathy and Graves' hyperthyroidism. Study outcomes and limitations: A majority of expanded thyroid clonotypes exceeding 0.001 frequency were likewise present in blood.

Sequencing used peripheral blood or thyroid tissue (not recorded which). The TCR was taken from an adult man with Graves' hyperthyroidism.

The CDR3 DNA reads as TGTGCCAGCAGCAGCGGTTATGGGGGGCGCGAGACCCAGTACTTC. Its translation: CASSSGYGGRETQYF. This rearrangement joins TRBV7-9 to TRBJ2-5; D may match TRBD1 or TRBD2 (6 bases each). The ends were cut back, 5 bases at V and 5 bases at J, with 18 bases in the middle. Germline V lookup: CDR1 SEHNR, CDR2 FQNEAQ (reference sequence). This CDR3 has 15 residues.